This T cell receptor beta chain comes out of a study of cytomegalovirus exposure and HLA in healthy donors. This CDR3 region has 15 residues. CDR1 is MGHDK, CDR2 SYGVNS, per germline. The ends were cut back, 4 bases at V and 0 bases at J, with 10 bases in the middle. The study ran its PCR with 60 Vbeta and 13 Jbeta primers. Sequencing used immunoSEQ multiplex PCR; TCRdb keeps in-frame clones, though not all of them. Among about 52,000 clones listed, around 70% were seen once. The source is a young man in good health and CMV-seronegative. Sequenced input: PBMCs. The chain links TRBV25-1 to TRBJ2-1; D is perhaps TRBD1 (6 bases). The CDR3 sequence: CASSGDTRSYNEQFF. CDR3 in DNA: TGTGCCAGCAGTGGGGACACCCGCTCCTACAATGAGCAGTTCTTC.